These 22 T cell receptor beta chains were sequenced from one sample in a study of blood T cell repertoires in COVID-19. Assay: immunoSEQ multiplex PCR; the TCRdb copy retains only in-frame clones and omits some. The sample records about 220,000 clones, 87% being singletons. Sequencing was performed on peripheral blood. These receptors were taken from a man in his forties or fifties with active or convalescent COVID-19.

V gene TRBV9 combines with J gene TRBJ2-7; D might be TRBD2 (6 bases). The CDR3 runs 15 residues. V shed 4 bases and J shed 1 base, with 15 bases lying between them. CDR1 is SGDLS, CDR2 YYNGEE, per germline. The DNA for the CDR3 is TGTGCCAGCAGCCCAGCCGGGAGACCTTCCTACGAGCAGTACTTC. This gives the protein CASSPAGRPSYEQYF. The variable domain in full, with the rest retrieved from reference TRBV9 and TRBJ2-7, is DSGVTQTPKHLITATGQRVTLRCSPRSGDLSVYWYQQSLDQGLQFLIQYYNGEERAKGNILERFSAQQFPDLHSELNLSSLELGDSALYFCASSPAGRPSYEQYFGPGTRLTVT.

V is TRBV19 and J is TRBJ2-7, with TRBD2 matching over 12 bases. Trimming removed 5 bases from V and 5 bases from J; junction bases left unmatched: 7. The germline gives CDR1 LNHDA, CDR2 SQIVND (reference sequence). The CDR3 runs 15 residues. In nucleotides, the CDR3 is TGTGCCAGTAGTGACCGACTAGCGGGAGTCAACGAGCAGTACTTC. Translating it yields CASSDRLAGVNEQYF.

This clone turned up a few times. This sequence joins TRBV18 and TRBJ1-5; tentative D call: TRBD1 (5 bases). In germline, CDR1 is KGHSH, CDR2 LQKENI. V lost 3 bases to trimming and J lost 4 bases, with 16 bases between them. This CDR3 spans 16 amino acids. The CDR3 DNA sequence: TGTGCCAGCTCACCTAACTCCGCAGGGAATAATCAGCCCCAGCATTTT. Translation: CASSPNSAGNNQPQHF.

The chain has TRBV15 and TRBJ2-5; D is unclear. CDR1 is LNHNV and CDR2 is YYDKDF in the germline V gene (reference sequence). Trimming took 1 base from V and 5 from J, leaving 17 bases between them. There are 16 residues in the CDR3. Written as DNA, the CDR3 is TGTGCCACCAGCAGAGGCGGCGTCGGGTCCGGGGAGACCCAGTACTTC. As protein: CATSRGGVGSGETQYF. Full variable domain (missing parts from reference TRBV15 and TRBJ2-5): DAMVIQNPRYQVTQFGKPVTLSCSQTLNHNVMYWYQQKSSQAPKLLFHYYDKDFNNEADTPDNFQSRRPNTSFCFLDIRSPGLGDTAMYLCATSRGGVGSGETQYFGPGTRLLVL.

The chain has TRBV7-9 and TRBJ2-5; TRBD1 matches 8 bases. The germline V gene encodes CDR1 SEHNR and CDR2 FQNEAQ (reference sequence). Trimming took 7 bases from V and 4 from J; bases not matched to a gene: 2. The CDR3 loop spans 12 amino acids. The CDR3 loop is CASTRGRETQYF. The CDR3 DNA follows: TGTGCCAGCACCAGGGGGCGAGAGACCCAGTACTTC.

This clone was counted a single time. This sequence joins TRBV6-6 and TRBJ1-2; 7 bases are shared with TRBD1. The trim removed 0 bases at V and 6 bases at J, leaving 7 bases unmatched. In germline, CDR1 is MNHNY, CDR2 SVGAGI (reference sequence). The CDR3 loop spans 15 amino acids. CDR3 sequence reads: CASSYSEGAINGYTF. The CDR3 DNA reads as TGTGCCAGCAGTTACTCGGAGGGGGCGATTAATGGCTACACCTTC.

The chain combines TRBV23-1 with TRBJ1-2; D gene uncertain. TRBV23-1 is an open reading frame, and its role is uncertain. Trimming shortened V by 1 base and J by 0 bases, and 12 bases separated the two germline ends. This CDR3 contains 16 residues. The CDR3 spells CASSQYLSQANYGYTF. CDR3 sequence (DNA): TGCGCCAGCAGTCAATATCTGAGCCAAGCTAACTATGGCTACACCTTC.

The chain employs TRBV28 and TRBJ2-2; 7 positions match TRBD1. V was pared by 3 bases and J by 6 bases, with 10 bases of the junction left unmatched. The germline V gene encodes CDR1 MDHEN and CDR2 SYDVKM. The length of the CDR3 is 16 residues. CDR3 sequence: CASSFWGRGRAGELFF. In DNA, the CDR3 is TGTGCCAGCAGTTTCTGGGGCAGGGGGAGAGCCGGGGAGCTGTTTTTT. The variable domain in full, completed from reference TRBV28 and TRBJ2-2, reads DVKVTQSSRYLVKRTGEKVFLECVQDMDHENMFWYRQDPGLGLRLIYFSYDVKMKEKGDIPEGYSVSREKKERFSLILESASTNQTSMYLCASSFWGRGRAGELFFGEGSRLTVL.

The rearrangement joins TRBV20-1 to TRBJ1-2; TRBD1 matches at 7 bases. V lost 3 bases and J lost 8; bases outside the gene matches: 12. The CDR3 sequence is 14 residues long. The germline V gene has CDR1 DFQATT and CDR2 SNEGSKA (reference sequence). Written as DNA, the CDR3 is TGCAGTGCTAGTAAAAGACAGGGTCAGGAGGGCTACACCTTC. As protein: CSASKRQGQEGYTF.

The V and J genes are TRBV12-3 or TRBV12-4 and TRBJ2-5, with D perhaps TRBD1 (5 bases). The CDR3 sequence is 13 residues long. V was clipped by 2 bases and J by 2 bases, with 6 bases between them. CDR3 DNA: TGTGCCAGCAGTTTAAACAGGCAAGAGACCCAGTACTTC. Protein product: CASSLNRQETQYF.

V usage is TRBV10-1 and J usage is TRBJ2-7; TRBD1 aligns across 10 bases. V trimming: 8 bases; J trimming: 5 bases; junction bases outside the gene matches: 12. Germline assignment: CDR1 WNHNN and CDR2 SYGVQD (reference sequence). The CDR3 has 15 amino acids. The CDR3 loop is CASAGRDRGTHEQYF. The CDR3 DNA follows: TGCGCCAGCGCTGGCCGGGACAGGGGAACCCACGAGCAGTACTTC.

V gene TRBV5-4 combines with J gene TRBJ2-3; TRBD2 is a possible D gene (6 bases). Trimming pared 4 bases from V and 0 bases from J, leaving 18 bases between. CDR1 SGHNT and CDR2 YYREEE come from the germline V gene (reference sequence). The CDR3 sequence is 17 residues long. CDR3 nucleotide sequence: TGTGCCAGCAGCCAAGGGACTTACGGAGCTAGCACAGATACGCAGTATTTT. This sequence encodes CASSQGTYGASTDTQYF.

V gene TRBV10-1 combines with J gene TRBJ1-2, with a tentative D call TRBD1 (5 bases). V dropped 6 bases and J dropped 5 bases, with 13 bases sitting between them. CDR1 is WNHNN and CDR2 is SYGVQD in the germline V gene (reference sequence). The CDR3 covers 13 residues. The CDR3 sequence is CASSGGGTYGYTF. The CDR3 DNA reads as TGCGCCAGCAGCGGGGGAGGTACTTATGGCTACACCTTC.

This chain links TRBV5-1 with TRBJ1-3; 8 positions agree with TRBD1. Germline values: CDR1 SGHRS, CDR2 YFSETQ. Trimming at V came to 2 bases and at J to 0 bases, leaving 10 bases not matched to a gene. The CDR3 totals 18 residues. CDR3 in DNA: TGCGCCAGCAGCTTAAGAGCAGGGCAGGGGGCCTCTGGAAACACCATATATTTT. Residues: CASSLRAGQGASGNTIYF. Using reference TRBV5-1 and TRBJ1-3 for the parts outside the CDR3, the full variable domain is KAGVTQTPRYLIKTRGQQVTLSCSPISGHRSVSWYQQTPGQGLQFLFEYFSETQRNKGNFPGRFSGRQFSNSRSEMNVSTLELGDSALYLCASSLRAGQGASGNTIYFGEGSWLTVV.

This chain uses TRBV9 with TRBJ1-1; D is undetermined. Germline lookup yields CDR1 SGDLS and CDR2 YYNGEE. V was shortened by 0 bases and J by 2 bases, with 23 bases between the two germline ends. The CDR3 has 19 residues. The CDR3 protein is CASSVVSLGWSAVNTEAFF. The DNA of the CDR3 is TGTGCCAGCAGCGTAGTGTCCCTTGGGTGGAGCGCAGTTAACACTGAAGCTTTCTTT.

The chain links TRBV11-2 to TRBJ2-5; 9 bases are a match to TRBD1. The germline CDR1 and CDR2 sequences are SGHAT and FQNNGV. This CDR3 is 16 amino acids long. V was clipped by 6 bases and J by 4 bases; unmatched bases: 12. CDR3 loop: CASRSLTGGVGETQYF. CDR3 DNA sequence: TGTGCCAGCAGGTCTTTAACAGGGGGCGTAGGAGAGACCCAGTACTTC.

This rearrangement joins TRBV28 to TRBJ1-5; unclear D gene. Germline CDR1 MDHEN, CDR2 SYDVKM. Trimming removed 5 bases at V and 5 bases at J, with 10 bases between. The CDR3 covers 13 residues. Here the CDR3 DNA reads TGTGCCAGCAGTACGAGTCCCGATCAGCCCCAGCATTTT. Amino acid sequence: CASSTSPDQPQHF.

The V and J genes are TRBV30 and TRBJ1-4, with D hard to call. The CDR3 contains 11 residues. Germline V CDR1 and CDR2: GTSNPN, SVGIG (reference sequence). Trimming left V 3 bases short and J 7 bases short, with 6 bases between. CDR3 in DNA: TGTGCCTGGAGGGCCCCTGAAAAACTGTTTTTT. This gives the protein CAWRAPEKLFF. Looking up the rest from reference TRBV30 and TRBJ1-4 gives the full variable domain: SQTIHQWPATLVQPVGSPLSLECTVEGTSNPNLYWYRQAAGRGLQLLFYSVGIGQISSEVPQNLSASRPQDRQFILSSKKLLLSDSGFYLCAWRAPEKLFFGSGTQLSVL.

This chain joins TRBV10-3 and TRBJ2-7; perhaps TRBD1 as D (6 bases). The CDR3 contains 14 residues. Germline V gives CDR1 ENHRY, CDR2 SYGVKD. Trimming shortened V by 6 bases and J by 2 bases, and 14 bases separated the two germline ends. The CDR3 loop reads CAISETGYPYEQYF. The CDR3 DNA is TGTGCCATCAGCGAAACAGGGTACCCCTACGAGCAGTACTTC.

The chain carries TRBV29-1 and TRBJ2-7; D gene ambiguous. Trimming shortened V by 3 bases and J by 0 bases, and 6 bases separated the two germline ends. The CDR3 consists of 12 residues. Germline V CDR1 and CDR2: SQVTM, ANQGSEA. The CDR3 DNA reads TGCAGCGTTGAGGGCCTCTCCTACGAGCAGTACTTC. Protein product: CSVEGLSYEQYF.

The chain recombines TRBV4-2 with TRBJ1-1; tentatively, D is TRBD1 (5 bases). This CDR3 has 14 residues. Germline V gene sequence: CDR1 LGHNA, CDR2 YNFKEQ. The V end was cut by 1 base, the J end by 3 bases, with 9 bases between. CDR3 coding DNA: TGTGCCAGCAGCCAAGTGCGGGGGGACACTGAAGCTTTCTTT. Its protein product is CASSQVRGDTEAFF.

The chain uses TRBV28 and TRBJ1-1, with TRBD1 matching 7 bases. CDR3 length: 15 amino acids. CDR1 is MDHEN and CDR2 is SYDVKM in the germline V gene. The V segment lost 5 bases and the J segment 5 bases; nucleotides outside the gene matches: 11. The CDR3 loop reads CASSVGGAAETEAFF. In DNA, the CDR3 is TGTGCCAGCAGTGTAGGGGGCGCCGCGGAAACTGAAGCTTTCTTT.